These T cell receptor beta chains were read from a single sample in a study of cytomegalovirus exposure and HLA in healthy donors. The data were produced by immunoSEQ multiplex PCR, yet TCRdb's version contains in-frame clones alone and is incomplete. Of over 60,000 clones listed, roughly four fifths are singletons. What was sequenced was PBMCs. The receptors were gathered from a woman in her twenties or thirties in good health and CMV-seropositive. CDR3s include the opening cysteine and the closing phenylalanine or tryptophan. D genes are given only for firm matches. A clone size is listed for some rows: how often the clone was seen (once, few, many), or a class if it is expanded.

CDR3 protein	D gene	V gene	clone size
CASSLPPGTGMLGRQYF	TRBD1	TRBV28	-
CASSQWEGLAGLNEQFF	TRBD2	TRBV14	-
CASRNRGSSYEQYF	TRBD1	TRBV6-1	-
CASSLAWDKPQHF	-	TRBV11-2	few
CAWSPGGTDTQYF	-	TRBV30	-
CASNFGQGRGEQYF	TRBD1	TRBV11-2	-
CASSSDRGRTYGYTF	TRBD1	TRBV28	-
CASSQETSGTLNEQFF	TRBD2	TRBV4-2	-
CASSIDRGAGANVLTF	-	TRBV19	-
CASSVAGGGGKLFF	TRBD1	TRBV9	-
CASRMDRGDYGYTF	TRBD1	TRBV6-4	once
CASSQDPLTGDEQYF	TRBD1	TRBV4-3	-
CASSHMPTDNYGYTF	-	TRBV5-5	-
CASSRGQVGGYTF	TRBD1	TRBV27	-
CAWSPSGFSRSEAFF	-	TRBV30	-
CASSLSTGDTEAFF	TRBD1	TRBV7-9	-
CASSLDSVAGGPYNEQFF	TRBD2	TRBV28	-
CASSLDLGRGTDTQYF	TRBD2	TRBV7-6	once
CASSYSRTGNEKLFF	TRBD1	TRBV6-5	few
CASSLLGGNTEAFF	-	TRBV7-9	-
CASSLGLSLDTQYF	-	TRBV5-1	-
CASSPKARVHTGELFF	-	TRBV7-9	-
CASSLGGQSYGYTF	-	TRBV7-9	once
CAWSVLSAGGFPYEQYF	TRBD2	TRBV30	few
CASSLSRTGVLGGYTF	TRBD1	TRBV27	-
CAWSVRSSGSSYEQYF	TRBD2	TRBV30	-
CASSYGGQGYGYTF	TRBD1	TRBV6-5	-
CASSLAVQGWSSEQFF	-	TRBV7-8	-
CASSIGQGYGYTF	-	TRBV19	-
CASSIQRGNTDTQYF	-	TRBV19	-
CATIEDTEAFF	-	TRBV19	-
CASSPGGSGANVLTF	-	TRBV28	-
CASSHLYNEQFF	-	TRBV7-9	-